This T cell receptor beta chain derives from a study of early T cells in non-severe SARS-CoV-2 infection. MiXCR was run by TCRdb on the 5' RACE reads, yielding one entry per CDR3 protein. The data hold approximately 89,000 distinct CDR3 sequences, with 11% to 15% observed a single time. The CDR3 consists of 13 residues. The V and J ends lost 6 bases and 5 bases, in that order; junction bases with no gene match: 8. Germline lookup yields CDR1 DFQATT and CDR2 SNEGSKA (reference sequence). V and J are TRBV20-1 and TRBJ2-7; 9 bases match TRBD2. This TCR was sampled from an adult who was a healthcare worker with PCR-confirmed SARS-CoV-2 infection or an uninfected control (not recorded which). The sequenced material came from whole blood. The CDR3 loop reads CSARAGGRHEQYF. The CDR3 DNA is TGCAGTGCCAGGGCGGGGGGGCGTCACGAGCAGTACTTC.